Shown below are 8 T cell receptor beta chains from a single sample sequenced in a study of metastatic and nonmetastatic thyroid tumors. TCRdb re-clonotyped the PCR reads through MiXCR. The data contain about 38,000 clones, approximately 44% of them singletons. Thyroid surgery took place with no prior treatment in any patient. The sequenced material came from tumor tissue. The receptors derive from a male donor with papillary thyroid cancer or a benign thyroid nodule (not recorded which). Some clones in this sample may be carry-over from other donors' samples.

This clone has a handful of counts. DNA for the CDR3: TGCAGTGCTAGTGGAAGGGACAGTAATTCATCACCCCTCCACTTT. This codes for CSASGRDSNSSPLHF. This chain uses TRBV20-1 with TRBJ1-6, with 7 bases fitting TRBD1. Germline V CDR1 and CDR2: DFQATT, SNEGSKA (reference sequence). V shed 3 bases and J 10 bases; nucleotides not matched to a gene: 12. This CDR3 has 15 amino acids.

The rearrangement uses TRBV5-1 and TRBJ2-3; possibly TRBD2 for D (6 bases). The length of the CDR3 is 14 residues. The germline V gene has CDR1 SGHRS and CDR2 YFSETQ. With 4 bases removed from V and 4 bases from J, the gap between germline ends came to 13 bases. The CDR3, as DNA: TGCGCCAGCAGCGTGGGGCGGGGAGCAGATACGCAGTATTTT. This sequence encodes CASSVGRGADTQYF. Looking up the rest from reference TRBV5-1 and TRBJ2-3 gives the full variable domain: KAGVTQTPRYLIKTRGQQVTLSCSPISGHRSVSWYQQTPGQGLQFLFEYFSETQRNKGNFPGRFSGRQFSNSRSEMNVSTLELGDSALYLCASSVGRGADTQYFGPGTRLTVL.

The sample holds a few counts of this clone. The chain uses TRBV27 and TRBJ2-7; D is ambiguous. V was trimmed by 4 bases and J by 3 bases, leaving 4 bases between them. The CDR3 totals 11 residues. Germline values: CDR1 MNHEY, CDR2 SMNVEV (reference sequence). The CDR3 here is CASSSFYEQYF. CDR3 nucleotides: TGTGCCAGCAGTTCCTTCTACGAGCAGTACTTC.

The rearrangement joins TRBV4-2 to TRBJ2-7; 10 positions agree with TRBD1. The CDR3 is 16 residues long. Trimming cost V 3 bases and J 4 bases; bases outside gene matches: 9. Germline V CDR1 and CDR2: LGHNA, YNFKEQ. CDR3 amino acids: CASSHPRQGAIYEQYF. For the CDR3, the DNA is TGTGCCAGCAGCCACCCTCGACAGGGGGCAATATACGAGCAGTACTTC.

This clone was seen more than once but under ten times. CDR3 in DNA: TGTGCCAGCAGTTTAAAGGCCCTTCTAGCGGCGCCCTTGTACGAGCAGTACTTC. Its protein product is CASSLKALLAAPLYEQYF. The rearrangement joins TRBV12-3 or TRBV12-4 to TRBJ2-7, with TRBD2 identical over 7 bases. After removal of 2 bases from V and 4 bases from J, the junction contained 17 bases not matched to a gene. This CDR3 contains 18 residues.

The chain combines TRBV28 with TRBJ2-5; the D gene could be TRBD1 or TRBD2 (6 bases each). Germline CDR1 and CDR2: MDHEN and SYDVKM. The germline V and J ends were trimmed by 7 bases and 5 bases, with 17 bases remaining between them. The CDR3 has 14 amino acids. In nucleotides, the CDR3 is TGTGCCAGCAATACCGGGGGCGGTGGGGAGACCCAGTACTTC. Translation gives CASNTGGGGETQYF.

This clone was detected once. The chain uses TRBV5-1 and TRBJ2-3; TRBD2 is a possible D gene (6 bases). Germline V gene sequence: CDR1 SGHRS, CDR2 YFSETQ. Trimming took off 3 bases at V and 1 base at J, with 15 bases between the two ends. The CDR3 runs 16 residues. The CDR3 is CASSSGLGLGTDTQYF. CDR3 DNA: TGCGCCAGCAGCTCGGGACTCGGGTTGGGCACAGATACGCAGTATTTT.

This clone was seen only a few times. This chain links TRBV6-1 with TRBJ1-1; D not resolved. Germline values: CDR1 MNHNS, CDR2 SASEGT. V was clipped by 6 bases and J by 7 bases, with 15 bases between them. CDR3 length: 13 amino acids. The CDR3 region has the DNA TGTGCCAGCAGACCTTTAGGACGGGGTGAAGCTTTCTTT. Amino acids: CASRPLGRGEAFF.